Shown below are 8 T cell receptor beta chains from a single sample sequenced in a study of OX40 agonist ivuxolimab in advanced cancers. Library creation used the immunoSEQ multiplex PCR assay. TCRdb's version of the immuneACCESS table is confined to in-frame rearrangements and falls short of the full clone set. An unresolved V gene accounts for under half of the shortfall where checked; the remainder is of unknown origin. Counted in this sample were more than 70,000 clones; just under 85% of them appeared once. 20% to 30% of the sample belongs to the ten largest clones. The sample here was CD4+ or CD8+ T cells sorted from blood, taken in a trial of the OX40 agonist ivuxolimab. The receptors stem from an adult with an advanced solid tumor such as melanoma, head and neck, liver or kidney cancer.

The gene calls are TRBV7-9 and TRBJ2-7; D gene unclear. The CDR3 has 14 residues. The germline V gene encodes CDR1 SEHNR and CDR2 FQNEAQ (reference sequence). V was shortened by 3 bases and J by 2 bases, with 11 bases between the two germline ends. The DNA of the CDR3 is TGTGCCAGCAGCTTCAACACAATAACCTACGAGCAGTACTTC. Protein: CASSFNTITYEQYF.

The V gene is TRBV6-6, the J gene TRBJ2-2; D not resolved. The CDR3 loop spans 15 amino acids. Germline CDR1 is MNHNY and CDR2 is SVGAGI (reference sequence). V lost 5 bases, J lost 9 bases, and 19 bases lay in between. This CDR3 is CASSTVGRSERELFF. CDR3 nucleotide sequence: TGTGCCAGCAGTACCGTGGGCAGGTCAGAGAGGGAGCTGTTTTTT.

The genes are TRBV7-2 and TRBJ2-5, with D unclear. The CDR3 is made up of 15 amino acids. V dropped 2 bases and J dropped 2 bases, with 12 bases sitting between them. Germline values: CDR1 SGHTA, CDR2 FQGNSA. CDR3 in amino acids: CASSLRSTSQETQYF. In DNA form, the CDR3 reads TGTGCCAGCAGCTTAAGGTCCACGTCACAAGAGACCCAGTACTTC. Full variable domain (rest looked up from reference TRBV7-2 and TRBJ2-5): GAGVSQSPSNKVTEKGKDVELRCDPISGHTALYWYRQSLGQGLEFLIYFQGNSAPDKSGLPSDRFSAERTGGSVSTLTIQRTQQEDSAVYLCASSLRSTSQETQYFGPGTRLLVL.

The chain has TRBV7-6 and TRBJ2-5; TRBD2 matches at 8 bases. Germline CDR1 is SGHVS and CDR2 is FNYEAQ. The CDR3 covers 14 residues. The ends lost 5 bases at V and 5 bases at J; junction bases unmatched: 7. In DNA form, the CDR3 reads TGTGCCAGCAGCCCCGGGGGGGGAGGGGAGACCCAGTACTTC. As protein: CASSPGGGGETQYF.

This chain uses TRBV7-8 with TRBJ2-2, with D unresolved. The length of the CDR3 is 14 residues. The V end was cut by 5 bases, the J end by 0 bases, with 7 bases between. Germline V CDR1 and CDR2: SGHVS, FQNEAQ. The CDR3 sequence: CASSVTTNTGELFF. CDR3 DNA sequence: TGTGCCAGCAGCGTCACAACGAACACCGGGGAGCTGTTTTTT.

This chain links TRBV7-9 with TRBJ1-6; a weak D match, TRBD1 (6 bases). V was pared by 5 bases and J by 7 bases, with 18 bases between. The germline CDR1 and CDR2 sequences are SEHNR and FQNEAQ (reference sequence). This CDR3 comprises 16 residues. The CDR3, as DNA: TGTGCCAGCAGCAGTGGGGGGGGCGAGTGGAATTCACCCCTCCACTTT. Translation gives CASSSGGGEWNSPLHF.

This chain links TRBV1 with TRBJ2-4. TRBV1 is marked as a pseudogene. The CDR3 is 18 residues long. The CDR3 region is CTSSQDLLQGDAKNIQYF. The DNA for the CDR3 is TGCACCAGCAGCCAAGATCTTTTGCAGGGAGATGCCAAAAACATTCAGTACTTC.

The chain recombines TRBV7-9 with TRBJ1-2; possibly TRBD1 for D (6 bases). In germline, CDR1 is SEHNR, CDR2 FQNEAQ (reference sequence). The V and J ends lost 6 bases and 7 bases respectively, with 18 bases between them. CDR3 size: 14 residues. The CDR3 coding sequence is TGTGCCAGCAGTGTCGGGGGCGACGGGCGTGGCTACACCTTC. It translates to CASSVGGDGRGYTF.